The 30 T cell receptor beta chains given below trace back to one sample, sequenced in a study of T cells in Graves' hyperthyroidism and ophthalmopathy. Amplified regions were TCR beta CDR3 sequences from RNA transcripts. A first-round RT-PCR of the TCR CDR3 used the HTBI primer set. Each CDR3 protein is one row after TCRdb ran MiXCR on the multiplex PCR reads. The profile shows 390,000 or so distinct CDR3 sequences, about 15% of them singletons. Sequencing was carried out using blood. The receptors originated from a man aged 18 to 30 with Graves' ophthalmopathy.

This clonotype was detected ten times or more. The junction differs from germline at one of its ends, possibly a read error. This sequence joins TRBV7-8 and TRBJ2-1, with 9 bases lining up with TRBD1. CDR3 size: 16 residues. Germline V lookup: CDR1 SGHVS, CDR2 FQNEAQ. The CDR3 DNA sequence: TGTGCCAGCAACTTAGGGACAGGGAGCTCCTACAATGAGCAGTTCTTC. Translating gives CASNLGTGSSYNEQFF. Full variable domain (missing parts from reference TRBV7-8 and TRBJ2-1): GAGVSQSPRYKVAKRGQDVALRCDPISGHVSLFWYQQALGQGPEFLTYFQNEAQLDKSGLPSDRFFAERPEGSVSTLKIQRTQQEDSAVYLCASNLGTGSSYNEQFFGPGTRLTVL.

This clonotype showed up just a few times. The chain couples TRBV7-9 to TRBJ2-5; no definite D call. Germline V gene sequence: CDR1 SEHNR, CDR2 FQNEAQ (reference sequence). CDR3 length: 16 residues. Deletions cut 5 bases from V and 5 bases from J, with 21 bases between. The CDR3 bases are TGTGCCAGCAGCCCACGGACGGCCGGAGCTCTGGAGACCCAGTACTTC. It is translated as CASSPRTAGALETQYF.

This clonotype was picked up a small number of times. The gene calls are TRBV27 and TRBJ2-5, with TRBD2 identical over 10 bases. J was trimmed by 4 bases and V by 4 bases; bases with no gene match: 9. This CDR3 spans 16 amino acids. CDR1 and CDR2 from the germline V gene are MNHEY and SMNVEV (reference sequence). Written as DNA, the CDR3 is TGTGCCAGCAGTTCCCCGCTAGCGGGGGTACGAGAGACCCAGTACTTC. This gives the protein CASSSPLAGVRETQYF.

J is TRBJ2-5 and V is TRBV19, with a possible D match to TRBD2 (5 bases). Looked up from germline, CDR1 is LNHDA and CDR2 is SQIVND (reference sequence). The V end was cut by 5 bases, the J end by 1 base, with 14 bases between. The CDR3 is 15 residues long. The CDR3 DNA reads TGTGCCAGTAGTCCCACTAGATACCCCCAAGAGACCCAGTACTTC. Translated, it gives CASSPTRYPQETQYF.

This clonotype was recorded at least ten times. A much larger clonotype is one base distant, so this may be a read error. The chain combines TRBV7-9 with TRBJ2-3; 8 bases agree with TRBD2. This CDR3 region has 15 residues. Trimming took 4 bases from V and 1 from J; bases not matched to a gene: 4. From germline, CDR1 is SEHNR and CDR2 FQNEAQ (reference sequence). This CDR3 reads CASSSGTRGTDTQYF. CDR3 nucleotide sequence: TGTGCCAGCAGCTCCGGGACTAGAGGCACAGATACGCAGTATTTT. The full variable domain, with the rest looked up from reference TRBV7-9 and TRBJ2-3, is DTGVSQNPRHKITKRGQNVTFRCDPISEHNRLYWYRQTLGQGPEFLTYFQNEAQLEKSRLLSDRFSAERPKGSFSTLEIQRTEQGDSAMYLCASSSGTRGTDTQYFGPGTRLTVL.

This clonotype was seen ten or more times. The chain employs TRBV7-8 and TRBJ2-3; unclear D gene. Germline V gene data show CDR1 as SGHVS and CDR2 as FQNEAQ. V shed 0 bases and J shed 5 bases, with 9 bases lying between them. CDR3 length: 14 amino acids. CDR3 sequence (DNA): TGTGCCAGCAGCTTAGCGGGGATAGGAGATACGCAGTATTTT. It is translated as CASSLAGIGDTQYF.

In the case of this clonotype: With a much larger clone just one base away, this may be a read error. The rearrangement links TRBV29-1 to TRBJ2-1; D is perhaps TRBD1 (5 bases). The CDR3 has 12 residues. With 0 bases removed from V and 10 bases from J, the gap between germline ends came to 10 bases. Germline CDR1 is SQVTM and CDR2 is ANQGSEA. CDR3 region: CSVEDGHYEQFF. The CDR3 DNA reads TGCAGCGTTGAAGATGGACACTACGAGCAGTTCTTC.

The gene calls are TRBV10-3 and TRBJ1-1, with unresolved D. This CDR3 has 12 residues. Germline lookup yields CDR1 ENHRY and CDR2 SYGVKD. V dropped 11 bases and J dropped 1 base, with 11 bases sitting between them. The CDR3 protein is CASLAGNTEAFF. CDR3 DNA: TGTGCCTCACTGGCTGGGAACACTGAAGCTTTCTTT.

This clonotype was seen at least ten times. The chain couples TRBV4-1 to TRBJ1-2; TRBD1 agrees at 10 bases. The V gene's germline CDR1 is MGHRA and CDR2 YSYEKL. V was clipped by 4 bases and J by 7 bases; unmatched bases: 6. The CDR3 is made up of 14 amino acids. The CDR3 spells CASSLLGTGVGYTF. As DNA, the CDR3 is TGCGCCAGCAGCCTTCTAGGGACAGGGGTTGGCTACACCTTC.

In its sample, this clonotype was seen many times. J is TRBJ2-1 and V is TRBV7-2, with D possibly TRBD1 on 5 matching bases. The germline V and J ends were trimmed by 1 base and 8 bases, with 15 bases remaining between them. The germline gives CDR1 SGHTA, CDR2 FQGNSA. The CDR3 spans 15 residues. The CDR3 loop reads CASSLVRTLGDEQFF. CDR3 sequence (DNA): TGTGCCAGCAGCTTAGTCCGGACCCTAGGGGATGAGCAGTTCTTC.

This clonotype was observed many times. This chain links TRBV29-1 with TRBJ2-3; no clear D. From germline, CDR1 is SQVTM and CDR2 ANQGSEA. Trimming removed 4 bases from V and 2 bases from J, with 7 bases in between. The CDR3 has 12 residues. In DNA, the CDR3 is TGCAGCGTTGTCACGGCCACAGATACGCAGTATTTT. This translates into CSVVTATDTQYF.

V and J are TRBV4-1 and TRBJ2-3; 7 bases match TRBD2. Losses at the gene ends were 0 bases for V and 4 bases for J; bases not matched to a gene: 16. The germline V gene encodes CDR1 MGHRA and CDR2 YSYEKL. CDR3 length: 19 residues. In nucleotides, the CDR3 is TGCGCCAGCAGCCAAGATTCGTCGCTAGCGGTTATAGGTGCAGATACGCAGTATTTT. Protein: CASSQDSSLAVIGADTQYF.

This clonotype has ten or more counts. A much larger clone sits a single nucleotide away, making a read error possible. The chain combines TRBV12-3 or TRBV12-4 with TRBJ1-1; D gene unclear. The length of the CDR3 is 12 residues. The ends were cut back, 3 bases at V and 0 bases at J, with 2 bases in the middle. The CDR3, as DNA: TGTGCCAGCAGTTTTGTGAACACTGAAGCTTTCTTT. Its translation: CASSFVNTEAFF.

This clonotype was counted between two and nine times. The V call is TRBV19, the J call TRBJ1-5; 10 bases are shared with TRBD1. Germline CDR1 and CDR2: LNHDA and SQIVND (reference sequence). This CDR3 has 16 amino acids. With 5 bases clipped from V and 3 bases from J, the junction kept 7 bases outside the gene matches. DNA of the CDR3: TGTGCCAGTAGTCCAGGGACAGGGGTCTACAATCAGCCCCAGCATTTT. Translation gives CASSPGTGVYNQPQHF. Full variable domain (outside the CDR3, taken from reference TRBV19 and TRBJ1-5): DGGITQSPKYLFRKEGQNVTLSCEQNLNHDAMYWYRQDPGQGLRLIYYSQIVNDFQKGDIAEGYSVSREKKESFPLTVTSAQKNPTAFYLCASSPGTGVYNQPQHFGDGTRLSIL.

The sample holds many counts of this clonotype. The CDR3 is CASSWTGDTQYF. The CDR3 region has the DNA TGCGCCAGCAGCTGGACGGGGGATACGCAGTATTTT. This chain links TRBV5-1 with TRBJ2-3, with TRBD2 as a possible D gene (5 bases). Trimming removed 3 bases from V and 6 bases from J, with 8 bases in between. Germline values: CDR1 SGHRS, CDR2 YFSETQ. CDR3 length: 12 amino acids. The full variable domain, with the rest looked up from reference TRBV5-1 and TRBJ2-3, is KAGVTQTPRYLIKTRGQQVTLSCSPISGHRSVSWYQQTPGQGLQFLFEYFSETQRNKGNFPGRFSGRQFSNSRSEMNVSTLELGDSALYLCASSWTGDTQYFGPGTRLTVL.

Ten or more counts support this clonotype. The rearrangement links TRBV10-1 to TRBJ2-5; TRBD1 agrees at 7 bases. CDR3 size: 15 residues. The germline gives CDR1 WNHNN, CDR2 SYGVQD (reference sequence). J was trimmed by 7 bases and V by 3 bases; bases with no gene match: 11. CDR3 residues: CASSDLRTGAGTQYF. DNA for the CDR3: TGCGCCAGCAGTGACCTAAGGACAGGTGCGGGGACCCAGTACTTC.

This chain connects TRBV19 to TRBJ1-5; tentative D call: TRBD1 (5 bases). The V end was cut by 3 bases, the J end by 7 bases, with 10 bases between. Germline V gene lookup returns CDR1 LNHDA and CDR2 SQIVND (reference sequence). CDR3 length: 13 residues. The CDR3 region has the DNA TGTGCCAGTAGTATCTTTTGGGGGCAGCCCCAGCATTTT. Translating gives CASSIFWGQPQHF.

This clonotype has a count of ten or more. The rearrangement uses TRBV5-1 and TRBJ1-1; the D is unclear. The CDR3 totals 14 residues. Germline assignment: CDR1 SGHRS and CDR2 YFSETQ. The germline V and J ends were trimmed by 0 bases and 1 base, with 7 bases remaining between them. CDR3 sequence (DNA): TGCGCCAGCAGCTTGGTACGGGAGAACACTGAAGCTTTCTTT. This encodes CASSLVRENTEAFF.

With respect to this clonotype: Since a much larger clone is just one base distant, this may be a read error. The V gene is TRBV5-1, the J gene TRBJ2-5; maybe TRBD1 (5 bases). In germline, CDR1 is SGHRS, CDR2 YFSETQ. The CDR3 spans 14 residues. CDR3 in amino acids: CAGSLSGIEETQYF. In DNA, the CDR3 is TGCGCCGGCAGCTTGTCAGGGATTGAAGAGACCCAGTACTTC.

This clonotype has ten or more counts. This chain links TRBV30 with TRBJ2-2, with 8 bases matching TRBD2. CDR1 GTSNPN and CDR2 SVGIG come from the germline V gene (reference sequence). The CDR3 loop spans 15 amino acids. Trimming at V came to 0 bases and at J to 1 base, leaving 1 base not matched to a gene. In nucleotides, the CDR3 is TGTGCCTGGAGTGTACTAGCGGTGAACACCGGGGAGCTGTTTTTT. Its translation is CAWSVLAVNTGELFF.

This clonotype was counted a few times. The chain combines TRBV7-3 with TRBJ2-3; 8 positions agree with TRBD1. V lost 5 bases and J lost 2; bases outside the gene matches: 9. The CDR3 is 16 amino acids. The germline V gene encodes CDR1 SGHTA and CDR2 FQGTGA. CDR3 DNA sequence: TGTGCCAGCAGCCCCATCCCAGGGGGCGACACAGATACGCAGTATTTT. Protein sequence: CASSPIPGGDTDTQYF.

Concerning this clonotype itself: A much larger clonotype is one base distant, so this may be a read error. The DNA is left out, because the CDR3 cannot be placed on it with certainty; the CDR3 is given as TCRdb lists it. V is TRBV6-1 and J is TRBJ1-2. Looked up from germline, CDR1 is MNHNS and CDR2 is SASEGT. The CDR3 is 12 residues long, counting both termini. The CDR3 sequence: CATYMGSYGCTF.

This clonotype was counted at least ten times. The chain combines TRBV20-1 with TRBJ2-7; D perhaps matches TRBD2 (6 bases). V gave up 3 bases and J gave up 0 bases, with 15 bases separating them. The CDR3 extends over 15 amino acids. Germline V gene lookup returns CDR1 DFQATT and CDR2 SNEGSKA (reference sequence). CDR3 amino acids: CSASIRDSSSYEQYF. CDR3 in DNA: TGCAGTGCTAGCATAAGGGACTCCAGCTCCTACGAGCAGTACTTC.

This clonotype appeared many times. The chain has TRBV27 and TRBJ2-7; TRBD2 agrees at 13 bases. The CDR3 covers 17 residues. From germline, CDR1 is MNHEY and CDR2 SMNVEV (reference sequence). V trimming: 6 bases; J trimming: 0 bases; junction bases outside the gene matches: 8. CDR3 residues: CASRGTSGNVPSYEQYF. The CDR3 DNA follows: TGTGCCAGCAGGGGGACTAGCGGGAATGTCCCCTCCTACGAGCAGTACTTC.

This clonotype was counted ten times or more. This chain's CDR3 is CASRTGDGYTF. The DNA for the CDR3 is TGTGCCAGCAGAACAGGGGACGGCTACACCTTC. The chain carries TRBV27 and TRBJ1-2; 7 positions match TRBD1. This CDR3 region has 11 residues. V lost 6 bases, J lost 8 bases, and 3 bases stayed unmatched. Per the germline V gene, CDR1 is MNHEY and CDR2 is SMNVEV (reference sequence).

This clonotype was seen many times. The chain is built from TRBV20-1 and TRBJ1-6; D is ambiguous. In germline, CDR1 is DFQATT, CDR2 SNEGSKA (reference sequence). The CDR3 sequence is 14 residues long. V was cut by 0 bases and J by 10 bases, with 13 bases left in between. CDR3 DNA: TGCAGTGCTAGAGACTTGCGTTTACAGTCACCCCTCCACTTT. Translated, it gives CSARDLRLQSPLHF.

This clonotype turned up a few times. The rearrangement joins TRBV3-1 to TRBJ2-2; D perhaps matches TRBD2 (6 bases). CDR3 length: 17 amino acids. Germline V lookup: CDR1 LGHDT, CDR2 YNNKEL (reference sequence). The V gene lost 5 bases and the J gene lost 7 bases, with 23 bases spanning the gap. The CDR3 spells CASSTRRAGMAGGELFF. The CDR3 DNA sequence: TGTGCCAGCAGCACCCGGAGGGCCGGGATGGCAGGCGGGGAGCTGTTTTTT.

In its sample, this clonotype was seen many times. The V gene is TRBV11-2, the J gene TRBJ1-5; weak D call: TRBD1 (5 bases). The CDR3 spans 21 residues. Trimming removed 0 bases from V and 4 bases from J, with 28 bases in between. Per the germline V gene, CDR1 is SGHAT and CDR2 is FQNNGV. As DNA, the CDR3 is TGTGCCAGCAGCTTAGATAGCCCCGCCCGGACACCAGGTAGGGGTAATCAGCCCCAGCATTTT. Protein sequence: CASSLDSPARTPGRGNQPQHF.

This clonotype was counted many times. The chain links TRBV7-2 to TRBJ2-4, with 8 bases matching TRBD1. CDR1 is SGHTA, CDR2 FQGNSA, per germline. There are 15 residues in the CDR3. The junction had 9 bases not matched to a gene; V was cut back by 2 bases and J by 9 bases. The CDR3 loop reads CASSLSSGTGTIQYF. CDR3 DNA: TGTGCCAGCAGCTTATCTTCCGGGACAGGCACCATTCAGTACTTC.

Ten or more counts support this clonotype. The rearrangement uses TRBV11-2 and TRBJ2-1; D is unclear. Trimming pared 2 bases from V and 0 bases from J, leaving 14 bases between. This CDR3 spans 17 amino acids. Germline lookup yields CDR1 SGHAT and CDR2 FQNNGV. Here the CDR3 DNA reads TGTGCCAGCAGCTTACTTCACGCCGGCAGCTCCTACAATGAGCAGTTCTTC. Residues: CASSLLHAGSSYNEQFF.